These 10 T cell receptor beta chains were all obtained from the same sample, sequenced in a study of blood T cells in healthy people across ages. The authors ran a second PCR of about 6 to 11 cycles using a sample-barcoded 5' primer and a J-beta primer mix. TCRdb independently ran MiXCR on the 5' RACE reads; one entry per CDR3 protein. The sample carries roughly 1,500,000 distinct CDR3 sequences, around 42% recorded once. Sequencing was performed on blood. The receptors were gathered from a woman in her late teens or twenties in good health.

The chain links TRBV9 to TRBJ1-2; D may be TRBD1 (6 bases). Per germline, CDR1 SGDLS and CDR2 YYNGEE. V dropped 6 bases and J dropped 4 bases, with 16 bases sitting between them. The CDR3 extends over 14 amino acids. In nucleotides, the CDR3 is TGTGCCAGCACACCTGAACGGGGGGCCTATGGCTACACCTTC. Translation gives CASTPERGAYGYTF.

CDR3: CASSPDRGQRGYTF. The CDR3 DNA reads as TGTGCCAGCAGTCCGGACAGGGGCCAGAGGGGCTACACCTTC. The rearrangement links TRBV27 to TRBJ1-2; 9 bases are shared with TRBD1. Germline V gives CDR1 MNHEY, CDR2 SMNVEV (reference sequence). V lost 5 bases to trimming and J lost 8 bases; unmatched junction nucleotides: 9. This CDR3 is built from 14 residues.

The V and J genes are TRBV7-9 and TRBJ1-1; 7 positions match TRBD1. The length of the CDR3 is 15 residues. J gave up 4 bases and V 4 bases, and 9 bases lay outside the gene matches. Germline loops: CDR1 SEHNR, CDR2 FQNEAQ (reference sequence). In nucleotides, the CDR3 is TGTGCCAGCAGCTCCATTTGGGACAGACCCACTGAAGCTTTCTTT. This gives the protein CASSSIWDRPTEAFF.

This clonotype turned up a few times. This chain joins TRBV7-3 and TRBJ2-3, with D possibly TRBD1 on 6 matching bases. CDR1 and CDR2 from the germline V gene are SGHTA and FQGTGA. This CDR3 comprises 14 residues. Trimming took 5 bases from V and 5 from J, leaving 14 bases between them. CDR3 in DNA: TGTGCCAGCAGCCCAATGGGGGCTGGAGATACGCAGTATTTT. Its protein product is CASSPMGAGDTQYF.

This clonotype was detected only a few times. The chain is built from TRBV27 and TRBJ2-3, with 8 bases aligning to TRBD2. V shed 8 bases, J shed 4 bases, and the junction held 8 bases outside the gene matches. Germline V gene lookup returns CDR1 MNHEY and CDR2 SMNVEV (reference sequence). The CDR3 is made up of 14 amino acids. The CDR3 loop reads CASQRGLGSDTQYF. CDR3 nucleotides: TGTGCCAGCCAAAGGGGACTAGGATCAGATACGCAGTATTTT.

This clonotype was seen many times. This chain links TRBV4-1 with TRBJ2-7; 10 nucleotides line up with TRBD2. The V and J ends lost 1 base and 4 bases, in that order; junction bases with no gene match: 1. CDR3 length equals 14 residues. Germline-derived CDR1 and CDR2 are MGHRA and YSYEKL. CDR3 amino acids: CASSQASGSYEQYF. CDR3 nucleotide sequence: TGCGCCAGCAGCCAAGCTAGCGGGAGTTACGAGCAGTACTTC.

J is TRBJ2-4 and V is TRBV4-1, with 11 positions matching TRBD2. Germline V gives CDR1 MGHRA, CDR2 YSYEKL. The trim removed 0 bases at V and 8 bases at J, leaving 9 bases unmatched. The CDR3 has 17 amino acids. The CDR3 loop is CASSQDPLAGGRDIQYF. The CDR3 nucleotides are TGCGCCAGCAGCCAAGATCCCCTAGCGGGGGGCCGGGACATTCAGTACTTC.

To note about this clonotype: One junction end does not reproduce the germline sequence, and a read error may be involved. The CDR3 nucleotides are TGTTCCAGCGGAAAATGGATTAGCGGGGGGGCGTATACGCAGTATTTT. It is translated as CSSGKWISGGAYTQYF. This sequence joins TRBV12-3 or TRBV12-4 and TRBJ2-3, with TRBD2 matching 11 bases. The length of the CDR3 is 16 residues.

This chain joins TRBV10-3 and TRBJ2-1; the D call may be TRBD1 or TRBD2 (6 bases each). V lost 6 bases, J lost 9 bases, and 18 bases lay in between. The CDR3 loop spans 14 amino acids. The germline V gene encodes CDR1 ENHRY and CDR2 SYGVKD. CDR3 region: CAISVQGEGGEQFF. CDR3 sequence (DNA): TGTGCCATCAGCGTACAGGGAGAGGGAGGTGAGCAGTTCTTC.

This chain uses TRBV18 with TRBJ2-5, with unresolved D. Germline assignment: CDR1 KGHSH and CDR2 LQKENI. This CDR3 is built from 14 residues. V was shortened by 0 bases and J by 1 base, with 6 bases between the two germline ends. The CDR3 DNA sequence: TGTGCCAGCTCACCACCGTACATCCAAGAGACCCAGTACTTC. Amino acids: CASSPPYIQETQYF.